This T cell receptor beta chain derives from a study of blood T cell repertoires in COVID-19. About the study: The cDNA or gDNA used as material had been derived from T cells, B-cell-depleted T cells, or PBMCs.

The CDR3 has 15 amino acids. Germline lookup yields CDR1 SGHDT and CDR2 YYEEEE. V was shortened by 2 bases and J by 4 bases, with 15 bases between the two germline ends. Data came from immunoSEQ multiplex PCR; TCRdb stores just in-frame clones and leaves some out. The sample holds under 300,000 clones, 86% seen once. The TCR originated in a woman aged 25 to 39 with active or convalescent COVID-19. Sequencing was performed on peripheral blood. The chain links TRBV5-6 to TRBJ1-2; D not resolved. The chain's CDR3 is CASSFLAAGSYGYTF. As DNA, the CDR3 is TGTGCCAGCAGCTTTTTAGCGGCGGGGAGCTATGGCTACACCTTC.